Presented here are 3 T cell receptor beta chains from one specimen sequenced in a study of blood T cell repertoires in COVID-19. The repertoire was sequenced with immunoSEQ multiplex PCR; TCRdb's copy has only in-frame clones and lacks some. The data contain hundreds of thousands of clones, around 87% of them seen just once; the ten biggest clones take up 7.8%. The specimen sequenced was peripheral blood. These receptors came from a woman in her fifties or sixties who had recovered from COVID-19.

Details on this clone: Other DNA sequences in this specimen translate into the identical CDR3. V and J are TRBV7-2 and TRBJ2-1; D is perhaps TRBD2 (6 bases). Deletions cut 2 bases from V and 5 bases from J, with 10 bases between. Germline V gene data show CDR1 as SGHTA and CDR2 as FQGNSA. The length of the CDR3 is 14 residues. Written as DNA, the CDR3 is TGTGCCAGCAGCTTACGGGGACTCAACAATGAGCAGTTCTTC. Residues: CASSLRGLNNEQFF.

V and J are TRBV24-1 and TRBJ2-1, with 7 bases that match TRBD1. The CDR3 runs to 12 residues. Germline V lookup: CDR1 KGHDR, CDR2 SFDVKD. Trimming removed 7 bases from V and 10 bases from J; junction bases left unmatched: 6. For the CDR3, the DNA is TGTGCCACCAGCGGTACAGGGGACGAGCAGTTCTTC. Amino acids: CATSGTGDEQFF.

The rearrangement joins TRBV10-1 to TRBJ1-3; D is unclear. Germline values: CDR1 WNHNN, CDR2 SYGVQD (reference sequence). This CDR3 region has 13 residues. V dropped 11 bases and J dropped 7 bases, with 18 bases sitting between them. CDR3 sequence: CARIPYEANTIYF. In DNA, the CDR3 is TGCGCCCGAATCCCGTACGAGGCGAACACCATATATTTT.